This T cell receptor beta chain was sequenced in a study of PD-L1 blockade in urothelial cancer. Trimming took off 5 bases at V and 3 bases at J, with 8 bases between the two ends. Germline V CDR1 and CDR2: LNHDA, SQIVND (reference sequence). CDR3 length: 14 amino acids. Here immunoSEQ multiplex PCR was the method, and the copy in TCRdb shows in-frame clones only, minus some. In the table there are 46,000 or so clones, roughly 86% of which are singletons. This sample's time point: peripheral blood 6 weeks after treatment start. The genes are TRBV19 and TRBJ2-6, with D possibly being TRBD2 (6 bases). The source is a man aged 60 to 75 with urothelial cancer. Source: PBMCs, taken around atezolizumab (anti-PD-L1) treatment. The CDR3, as DNA: TGTGCCAGTAGTTCGGGGGATGGGGCCAACGTCCTGACTTTC. It codes for CASSSGDGANVLTF.